Listed below are T cell receptor beta chains from one sample, sequenced in a study of T cell responses to AZD1222 COVID-19 vaccine. Clones were sequenced by immunoSEQ multiplex PCR, and TCRdb holds only the in-frame ones, with some missing. The sample shows approximately 140,000 clones, 90% of them seen only once. The sample in question was peripheral blood, obtained 28 days after the second AZD1222 dose. These TCRs come from an adult who received the AZD1222 COVID-19 vaccine. Each CDR3 is given with its conserved first and last residue.

j_gene | v_gene | CDR3aa
TRBJ1-1 | TRBV30 | CAWGRRDRDTEAFF
TRBJ2-2 | TRBV6-4 | CASSTNPTNTGELFF
TRBJ1-1 | TRBV19 | CASSIEQSTEAFF
TRBJ2-2 | TRBV9 | CASSVEHSGGNTGELFF
TRBJ1-1 | TRBV29-1 | CSVGSTPNTEAFF
TRBJ2-5 | TRBV28 | CASSLLAGGETQYF
TRBJ2-1 | TRBV5-4 | CASSSIAGGLPLNEQFF
TRBJ1-2 | TRBV12-3/TRBV12-4 | CASVGGARYGYTF
TRBJ1-6 | TRBV3-1/TRBV3-2 | CASSPRRDSPLHF
TRBJ1-6 | TRBV30 | CASQPQGASSPLHF
TRBJ2-4 | TRBV11-2 | CASRSPGTSRAKNIQYF
TRBJ2-2 | TRBV4-3 | CASSPGAQNTGELFF
TRBJ2-1 | TRBV14 | CASSQASGRLSYNEQFF
TRBJ1-2 | TRBV24-1 | CATSDLIRYGYTF